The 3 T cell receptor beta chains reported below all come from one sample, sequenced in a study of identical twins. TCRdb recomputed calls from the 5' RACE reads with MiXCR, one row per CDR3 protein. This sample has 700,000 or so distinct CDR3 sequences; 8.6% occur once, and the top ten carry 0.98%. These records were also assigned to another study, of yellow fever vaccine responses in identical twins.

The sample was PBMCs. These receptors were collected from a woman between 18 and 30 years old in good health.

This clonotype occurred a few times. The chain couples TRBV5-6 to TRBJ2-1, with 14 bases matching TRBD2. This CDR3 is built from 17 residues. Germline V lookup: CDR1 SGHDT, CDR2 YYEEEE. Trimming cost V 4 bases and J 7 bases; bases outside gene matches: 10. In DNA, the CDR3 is TGTGCCAGCAGCCCCGGGACTAGCGGGGGATCAAGGAATGAGCAGTTCTTC. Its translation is CASSPGTSGGSRNEQFF.

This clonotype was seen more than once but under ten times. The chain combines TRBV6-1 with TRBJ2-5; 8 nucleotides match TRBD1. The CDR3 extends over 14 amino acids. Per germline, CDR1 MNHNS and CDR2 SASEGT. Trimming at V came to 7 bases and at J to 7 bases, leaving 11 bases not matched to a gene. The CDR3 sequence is CASKQGAQFGTQYF. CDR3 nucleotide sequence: TGTGCCAGCAAGCAGGGGGCCCAGTTCGGGACCCAGTACTTC.

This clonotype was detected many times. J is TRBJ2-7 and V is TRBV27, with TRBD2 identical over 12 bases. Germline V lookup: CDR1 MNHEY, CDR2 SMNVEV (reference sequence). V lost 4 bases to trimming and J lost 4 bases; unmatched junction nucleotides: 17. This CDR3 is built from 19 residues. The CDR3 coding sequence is TGTGCCAGCAGTTCCTTACTTGGGACTAGCGGGCTACGACGTTACGAGCAGTACTTC. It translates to CASSSLLGTSGLRRYEQYF.